The sequence of this T cell receptor beta chain was determined in a study of T cell clones after liver transplantation. With regard to this clone: Its antigen is unidentified.

Assay: immunoSEQ multiplex PCR; the TCRdb copy retains only in-frame clones and omits some. The profile shows 85,000 to 110,000 clones, around 80% of them singletons. This CDR3 is 13 amino acids long. From germline, CDR1 is SGHAT and CDR2 FQDESV (reference sequence). The ends were cut back, 5 bases at V and 0 bases at J, with 8 bases in the middle. Broader study findings: The donor-reactive repertoire was only partly measurable in a couple of subjects, lacking donor cells.

This chain joins TRBV11-1 and TRBJ2-7; D tentatively reads TRBD1 or TRBD2 (5 bases each). This TCR derives from a human patient who received a liver transplant. Some T cells may be supplied by the graft donor. The sequencing used CD4+ T cells from blood, collected 45 to 50 months after liver transplant. CDR3 in DNA: TGTGCCAGCAGCGGGGGAACCTCCTACGAGCAGTACTTC. Translation: CASSGGTSYEQYF.